Listed below are T cell receptor beta chains from one sample, sequenced in a study of cytotoxic CD8 clonotypes in ibrutinib-treated CLL. Generated by immunoSEQ multiplex PCR, the TCRdb table keeps only in-frame clones and is missing some. The sample contains tens of thousands of clones, roughly three quarters of which appear only once. The sample consisted of PBMCs, taken after 24 months of ibrutinib treatment. The receptors shown here come from a human donor with chronic lymphocytic leukemia. Each CDR3 is given with its conserved first and last residue. D genes are given only for firm matches. Clone size appears in some rows only: once, few, many, or a class for an expanded clone.

TRBV29-1	TRBJ2-1	.	12	.	CSVELNYNEQFF	TGCAGCGTTGAGCTGAACTACAATGAGCAGTTCTTC
TRBV5-1	TRBJ1-1	.	12	.	CASSLAGREAFF	TGCGCCAGCAGCTTGGCGGGCAGGGAAGCTTTCTTT
TRBV12-5	TRBJ2-2	few	18	TRBD1	CASGLVTSGQGDSGELFF	TGTGCTAGTGGTTTGGTTACCTCGGGACAGGGGGATTCCGGGGAGCTGTTTTTT
TRBV11-3	TRBJ2-1	.	16	.	CASSPWGANSYNEQFF	TGTGCCAGCTCTCCCTGGGGGGCGAACTCCTACAATGAGCAGTTCTTC
TRBV2	TRBJ2-7	.	12	TRBD1	CASGQGTYEQYF	TGTGCCAGCGGACAGGGAACCTACGAGCAGTACTTC
TRBV5-1	TRBJ1-3	.	15	.	CASSLVGPAGNTIYF	TGCGCCAGCAGCTTGGTGGGGCCAGCAGGAAACACCATATATTTT
TRBV27	TRBJ1-1	.	15	.	CASSLSLRGDTEAFF	TGTGCCAGCAGTTTATCGTTGCGGGGAGACACTGAAGCTTTCTTT
TRBV19	TRBJ1-3	.	18	.	CASTPPGGGQLSGNTIYF	TGTGCCAGTACCCCACCAGGAGGGGGGCAACTCTCTGGAAACACCATATATTTT
TRBV18	TRBJ2-3	.	15	.	CASSQVGQGADTQYF	TGTGCCAGCTCACAAGTAGGGCAGGGCGCAGATACGCAGTATTTT
TRBV6-1	TRBJ2-3	.	14	TRBD2	CASSVAGSPDTQYF	TGTGCCAGCAGTGTAGCGGGGAGCCCAGATACGCAGTATTTT
TRBV5-4	TRBJ2-6	.	18	TRBD2	CASSSWTSGGSGANVLTF	TGTGCCAGCAGCTCCTGGACTAGCGGGGGCTCTGGGGCCAACGTCCTGACTTTC
TRBV15	TRBJ2-7	.	12	.	CATSSQYYEQYF	TGTGCCACCAGCAGTCAGTACTACGAGCAGTACTTC
TRBV19	TRBJ2-1	large	15	.	CASSTQGGGLDEQFF	TGTGCCAGTAGTACACAGGGAGGGGGTTTGGATGAGCAGTTCTTC
TRBV5-3	TRBJ1-2	.	11	.	CATDPGNGYTF	TGTGCCACTGACCCTGGGAATGGCTACACCTTC
TRBV6-1	TRBJ2-7	.	17	TRBD2	CASSEAGGVVTIYEQYF	TGTGCCAGCAGTGAAGCGGGGGGGGTTGTGACTATCTACGAGCAGTACTTC
TRBV4-1	TRBJ2-1	.	15	.	CASSPGWTDYNEQFF	TGCGCCAGCAGCCCTGGTTGGACAGATTACAATGAGCAGTTCTTC
TRBV9	TRBJ1-3	.	12	.	CASSAFRDAIYF	TGTGCCAGCAGCGCGTTCAGGGATGCCATATATTTT
TRBV5-1	TRBJ1-1	.	14	.	CASSLGQGHTEAFF	TGCGCCAGCAGCCTGGGACAAGGGCACACTGAAGCTTTCTTT
TRBV7-9	TRBJ2-7	.	16	TRBD2	CASSSGTSGPDYEQYF	TGTGCCAGCAGCTCCGGGACTAGCGGGCCCGACTACGAGCAGTACTTC
TRBV10-2	TRBJ1-4	.	15	.	CASSAKGGVDVKLFF	TGCGCCAGCAGTGCAAAGGGAGGGGTGGATGTAAAACTGTTTTTT
TRBV19	TRBJ2-2	.	16	.	CASSIWGIPNPGELFF	TGTGCCAGTAGTATATGGGGGATTCCCAACCCCGGGGAGCTGTTTTTT
TRBV7-9	TRBJ2-7	.	18	.	CASSPDPQGPHPIYEQYF	TGTGCCAGCAGTCCGGACCCCCAGGGGCCTCACCCTATCTACGAGCAGTACTTC
TRBV27	TRBJ1-1	.	14	.	CASSETSLVPEAFF	TGTGCCAGCAGTGAGACCTCGTTGGTACCTGAAGCTTTCTTT
TRBV29-1	TRBJ1-2	.	13	.	CSVELTVNYGYTF	TGCAGCGTTGAATTGACAGTCAACTATGGCTACACCTTC
TRBV5-1	TRBJ1-1	.	15	TRBD1	CASSYSGTGVTEAFF	TGCGCCAGCAGCTATTCCGGGACAGGGGTCACTGAAGCTTTCTTT
TRBV10-1	TRBJ1-1	.	13	.	CASSGSGITEAFF	TGCGCCAGCAGTGGGTCAGGGATAACTGAAGCTTTCTTT
TRBV2	TRBJ1-3	.	18	TRBD1	CASSELGTGTLSGNTIYF	TGTGCCAGCAGTGAATTGGGGACAGGGACTCTTTCTGGAAACACCATATATTTT
TRBV5-4	TRBJ1-2	.	13	.	CASLGRADYGYTF	TGTGCCAGCCTAGGAAGGGCTGACTATGGCTACACCTTC
TRBV25-1	TRBJ1-1	.	15	.	CASRETSRERTEAFF	TGTGCCAGCAGGGAAACTTCGAGGGAGAGGACTGAAGCTTTCTTT
TRBV11-2	TRBJ2-3	.	15	.	CASSSADFNTDTQYF	TGTGCCAGCAGCTCGGCGGATTTTAACACAGATACGCAGTATTTT
TRBV11-2	TRBJ2-5	.	12	.	CASSLDLETQYF	TGTGCCAGCAGCTTAGACTTAGAGACCCAGTACTTC
TRBV7-6	TRBJ2-3	.	13	.	CASSPRAGDTQYF	TGTGCCAGCAGCCCCCGAGCAGGAGATACGCAGTATTTT
TRBV5-4	TRBJ2-5	.	13	.	CASSPPGQETQYF	TGTGCCAGCAGCCCTCCGGGGCAAGAGACCCAGTACTTC
TRBV19	TRBJ2-6	once	19	TRBD1	CASSITPRTGSFGANVLTF	TGTGCCAGTAGTATAACCCCTAGGACAGGGTCGTTTGGGGCCAACGTCCTGACTTTC
TRBV2	TRBJ1-1	few	11	.	CASRNLPEAFF	TGTGCCAGCCGAAACCTACCTGAAGCTTTCTTT
TRBV5-1	TRBJ2-2	.	16	TRBD2	CASSRTSGTTTGELFF	TGCGCCAGCAGCCGGACTAGCGGAACCACCACCGGGGAGCTGTTTTTT
TRBV6-1	TRBJ2-1	.	15	.	CASSAWTESYNEQFF	TGTGCCAGCAGTGCCTGGACAGAATCCTACAATGAGCAGTTCTTC
TRBV5-4	TRBJ1-1	few	15	TRBD1	CASSWDREVNTEAFF	TGTGCCAGCAGCTGGGACAGGGAGGTGAACACTGAAGCTTTCTTT
TRBV25-1	TRBJ1-2	.	12	TRBD1	CASRLGQSIYTF	TGTGCCAGCAGGCTGGGACAGTCGATTTACACCTTC
TRBV7-9	TRBJ2-5	.	15	.	CASSPDGNPQETQYF	TGTGCCAGCAGCCCGGACGGAAACCCCCAAGAGACCCAGTACTTC
TRBV11-2	TRBJ2-1	.	16	.	CASSLDQGSSYNEQFF	TGTGCCAGCAGCTTAGATCAGGGAAGCTCCTACAATGAGCAGTTCTTC
TRBV2	TRBJ1-6	.	16	.	CASSDALGAGFVPLHF	TGTGCCAGCAGTGACGCCCTGGGGGCAGGGTTTGTCCCCCTCCACTTT
TRBV2	TRBJ1-2	.	14	TRBD1	CASSGDRGPGGYTF	TGTGCCAGCAGCGGTGACAGGGGGCCGGGGGGCTACACCTTC
TRBV10-3	TRBJ2-3	.	15	TRBD2	CAISGTRAVPDTQYF	TGTGCCATCAGCGGGACTAGGGCTGTTCCAGATACGCAGTATTTT
TRBV9	TRBJ1-5	.	13	TRBD1	CASSPGQGQPQHF	TGTGCCAGCAGCCCAGGACAGGGTCAGCCCCAGCATTTT